This paragraph reports one T cell receptor (beta chain). Its target is not known. These data are taken from a study of early T cells in non-severe SARS-CoV-2 infection. Study findings and constraints: Comparison of clonotypes with VDJdb favored anti-spike CD8 responses while missing private and CD4 specificities.

The ends lost 5 bases at V and 5 bases at J; junction bases unmatched: 10. Germline values: CDR1 SEHNR, CDR2 FQNEAQ (reference sequence). The CDR3 is 15 residues long. TCRdb reanalysed the 5' RACE reads using MiXCR and keeps one entry per CDR3 protein. The table lists fewer than 90,000 distinct CDR3 sequences, 11% to 15% of them singletons, with approximately 11% in the top ten. Sequenced material: whole blood. This chain connects TRBV7-9 to TRBJ2-3, with 7 bases identical to TRBD2. The TCR was taken from an adult who was a healthcare worker with PCR-confirmed SARS-CoV-2 infection or an uninfected control (not recorded which). The CDR3 loop is CASSPPAAGEDTQYF. The DNA of the CDR3 is TGTGCCAGCAGCCCCCCTGCTGCGGGGGAAGATACGCAGTATTTT. Variable domain in full (rest from reference TRBV7-9 and TRBJ2-3): DTGVSQNPRHKITKRGQNVTFRCDPISEHNRLYWYRQTLGQGPEFLTYFQNEAQLEKSRLLSDRFSAERPKGSFSTLEIQRTEQGDSAMYLCASSPPAAGEDTQYFGPGTRLTVL.